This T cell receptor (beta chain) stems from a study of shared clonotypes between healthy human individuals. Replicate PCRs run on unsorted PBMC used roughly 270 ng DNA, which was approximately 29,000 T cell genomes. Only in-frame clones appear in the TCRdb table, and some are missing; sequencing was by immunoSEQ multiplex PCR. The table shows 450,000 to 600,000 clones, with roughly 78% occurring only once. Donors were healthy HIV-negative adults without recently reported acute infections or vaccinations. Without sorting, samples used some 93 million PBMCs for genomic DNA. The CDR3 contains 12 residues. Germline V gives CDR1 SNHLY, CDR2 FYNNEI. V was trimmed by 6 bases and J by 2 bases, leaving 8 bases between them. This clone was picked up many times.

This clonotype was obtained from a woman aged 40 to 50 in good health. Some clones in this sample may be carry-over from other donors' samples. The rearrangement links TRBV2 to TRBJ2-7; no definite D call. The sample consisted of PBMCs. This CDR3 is CASRADTYEQYF. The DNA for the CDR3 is TGTGCCAGCAGGGCAGATACCTACGAGCAGTACTTC.